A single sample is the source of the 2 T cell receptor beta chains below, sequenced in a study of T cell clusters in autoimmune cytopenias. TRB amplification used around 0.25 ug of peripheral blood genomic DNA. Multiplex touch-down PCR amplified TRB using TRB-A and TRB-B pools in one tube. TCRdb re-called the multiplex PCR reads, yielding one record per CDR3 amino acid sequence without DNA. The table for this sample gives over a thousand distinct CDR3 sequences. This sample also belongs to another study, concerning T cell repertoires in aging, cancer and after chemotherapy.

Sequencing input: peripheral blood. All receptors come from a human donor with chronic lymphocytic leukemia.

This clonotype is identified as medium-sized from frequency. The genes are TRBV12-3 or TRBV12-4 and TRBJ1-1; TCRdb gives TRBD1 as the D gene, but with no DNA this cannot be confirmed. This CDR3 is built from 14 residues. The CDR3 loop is CASSLGGDVVEAFF.

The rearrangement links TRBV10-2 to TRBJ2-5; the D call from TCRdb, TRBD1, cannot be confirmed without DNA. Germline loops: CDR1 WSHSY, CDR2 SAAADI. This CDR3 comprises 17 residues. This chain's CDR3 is CASSESEQWGYQETQYF.